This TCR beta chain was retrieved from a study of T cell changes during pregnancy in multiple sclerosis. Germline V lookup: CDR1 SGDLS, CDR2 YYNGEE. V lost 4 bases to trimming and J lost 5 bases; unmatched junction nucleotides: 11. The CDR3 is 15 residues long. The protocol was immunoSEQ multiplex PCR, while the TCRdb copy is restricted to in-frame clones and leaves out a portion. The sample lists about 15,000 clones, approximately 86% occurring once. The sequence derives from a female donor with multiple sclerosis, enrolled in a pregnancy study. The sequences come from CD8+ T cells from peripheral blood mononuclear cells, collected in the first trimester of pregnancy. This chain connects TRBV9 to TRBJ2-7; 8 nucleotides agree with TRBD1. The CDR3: CASSPITGGSNEQYF. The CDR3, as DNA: TGTGCCAGCAGCCCCATCACAGGGGGTTCTAACGAGCAGTACTTC.